The 26 T cell receptor beta chains presented below share a single source sample, sequenced in a study of shared clonotypes between healthy human individuals. Naivety among CD8 cells was defined by CD45RO negativity and positive CCR7 selection, thereby excluding terminally differentiated effector memory CD45RA+ cells. Data came from immunoSEQ multiplex PCR; TCRdb stores just in-frame clones and leaves some out. The sample lists about 2 million clones; about 95% were seen once. Material: naive CD8+ T cells sorted from blood. The source is a man aged 18 to 29 in good health.

The chain recombines TRBV21-1 with TRBJ1-2. TRBV21-1 is recorded as a pseudogene. This CDR3 is 14 amino acids long. The CDR3: CASSKERGAYGYTF. Here the CDR3 DNA reads TGTGCCAGCAGCAAAGAAAGGGGGGCCTATGGCTACACCTTC.

The chain links TRBV9 to TRBJ2-2, with D maybe TRBD1 (6 bases). Germline assignment: CDR1 SGDLS and CDR2 YYNGEE. V lost 4 bases to trimming and J lost 6 bases, with 10 bases between them. The CDR3 length is 13 residues. CDR3 bases: TGTGCCAGCAGCCGACAGGCCTCCGGGGAGCTGTTTTTT. It is translated as CASSRQASGELFF.

The chain has TRBV4-1 and TRBJ2-5; tentative D call: TRBD1 (5 bases). Germline assignment: CDR1 MGHRA and CDR2 YSYEKL. The germline V and J ends were trimmed by 0 bases and 0 bases, with 20 bases remaining between them. The CDR3 length is 19 residues. The CDR3 region has the DNA TGCGCCAGCAGCCAAGATAAAAGCGTCGTACAGGCCCACCAAGAGACCCAGTACTTC. It translates to CASSQDKSVVQAHQETQYF.

This chain joins TRBV5-6 and TRBJ2-7; the D is unclear. V was pared by 4 bases and J by 4 bases, with 9 bases between. The CDR3 covers 12 residues. CDR1 is SGHDT, CDR2 YYEEEE, per germline. CDR3 sequence reads: CASSPGLYEQYF. The CDR3 nucleotides are TGTGCCAGCAGCCCGGGTCTGTACGAGCAGTACTTC.

Here the CDR3 DNA reads TGTGCCAGCAGTGAAGGCCAGGGGGTCAATCAGCCCCAGCATTTT. It encodes CASSEGQGVNQPQHF. This rearrangement joins TRBV6-1 to TRBJ1-5; 7 bases align to TRBD1. The germline gives CDR1 MNHNS, CDR2 SASEGT. This CDR3 is 15 amino acids long. The trim removed 1 base at V and 3 bases at J, leaving 3 bases unmatched.

V is TRBV4-2 and J is TRBJ2-3; possibly TRBD1 or TRBD2 for D (5 bases each). The CDR3 is 14 amino acids. V was cut by 0 bases and J by 7 bases, with 11 bases left in between. Germline V gives CDR1 LGHNA, CDR2 YNFKEQ. CDR3 sequence (DNA): TGTGCCAGCAGCCAAGAGGGGGACGTTAATACGCAGTATTTT. Its protein product is CASSQEGDVNTQYF.

This sequence joins TRBV5-8 and TRBJ2-5; TRBD2 might be the D (6 bases). CDR1 and CDR2 from the germline V gene are SGHTS and YDEGEE. Between the trimmed V and J ends, which lost 1 base and 5 bases, there was a span of 9 bases. CDR3 length: 13 residues. CDR3 sequence reads: CASSLRGGETQYF. CDR3 bases: TGTGCCAGCAGCTTGCGGGGAGGTGAGACCCAGTACTTC.

This chain uses TRBV10-3 with TRBJ1-2; D not certain. The CDR3 runs 17 residues. The V gene's germline CDR1 is ENHRY and CDR2 SYGVKD. Trimming took 3 bases from V and 1 from J, leaving 18 bases between them. The CDR3 DNA follows: TGTGCCATCAGTGACGGCAGGTACCCAGAGAATAACTATGGCTACACCTTC. This gives the protein CAISDGRYPENNYGYTF.

V gene TRBV2 combines with J gene TRBJ2-4, with TRBD1 matching over 8 bases. The CDR3 runs 16 residues. Germline V gene lookup returns CDR1 SNHLY and CDR2 FYNNEI. V was clipped by 3 bases and J by 0 bases; unmatched bases: 4. The CDR3 protein is CASSDWTGLAKNIQYF. The CDR3, as DNA: TGTGCCAGCAGTGACTGGACAGGGTTAGCCAAAAACATTCAGTACTTC.

This sequence joins TRBV6-1 and TRBJ2-3, with a possible D match to TRBD1 (6 bases). V lost 6 bases and J 0 bases, leaving 13 bases between the germline ends. The germline V gene encodes CDR1 MNHNS and CDR2 SASEGT. The CDR3 spans 15 residues. The CDR3 nucleotides read TGTGCCAGCAGCTACACAGGGAGTAGCACAGATACGCAGTATTTT. This translates into CASSYTGSSTDTQYF.

J is TRBJ2-3 and V is TRBV30; D is unresolved. V gave up 4 bases and J gave up 7 bases, with 9 bases separating them. The CDR3 runs to 11 residues. From germline, CDR1 is GTSNPN and CDR2 SVGIG (reference sequence). The CDR3, as DNA: TGTGCCTGGACGAATGTGAATACGCAGTATTTT. The encoded protein is CAWTNVNTQYF.

Written as DNA, the CDR3 is TGCAGCCCGCAAGGGGGGATCTCCTACGAGCAGTACTTC. Amino acid sequence: CSPQGGISYEQYF. The V and J genes are TRBV29-1 and TRBJ2-7; perhaps D is TRBD1 or TRBD2 (6 bases each). Looked up from germline, CDR1 is SQVTM and CDR2 is ANQGSEA. Between the trimmed V and J ends, which lost 8 bases and 0 bases, there was a span of 14 bases. This CDR3 has 13 residues.

To note about this clone: Sequence at one end of the junction differs from germline and may be a read error. The CDR3 reads CASSIGKNEQFF. The DNA of the CDR3 is TGTGCCAGCAGCATAGGGAAGAATGAGCAGTTCTTC. This chain uses TRBV13 with TRBJ2-1; no clear D. CDR3 length: 12 amino acids. Germline loops: CDR1 PRHDT, CDR2 FYEKMQ (reference sequence).

The chain uses TRBV5-1 and TRBJ1-6, with D perhaps TRBD1 (5 bases). The germline V gene encodes CDR1 SGHRS and CDR2 YFSETQ. V dropped 1 base and J dropped 7 bases, with 12 bases sitting between them. The CDR3 length is 15 residues. CDR3 region: CASSLTGFGNSPLHF. The DNA for the CDR3 is TGCGCCAGCAGCTTGACAGGTTTTGGAAATTCACCCCTCCACTTT. The whole variable domain, filled in from reference TRBV5-1 and TRBJ1-6, reads KAGVTQTPRYLIKTRGQQVTLSCSPISGHRSVSWYQQTPGQGLQFLFEYFSETQRNKGNFPGRFSGRQFSNSRSEMNVSTLELGDSALYLCASSLTGFGNSPLHFGNGTRLTVT.

Regarding this clone: This sample includes further DNA sequences coding for the same CDR3. The rearrangement uses TRBV28 and TRBJ1-1; the D is unclear. In germline, CDR1 is MDHEN, CDR2 SYDVKM. Trimming stripped 3 bases from V and 2 bases from J, with 10 bases between. This CDR3 region has 14 residues. CDR3 in DNA: TGTGCCAGCAGTTTGTCGGGCGGAAACACTGAAGCTTTCTTT. Protein: CASSLSGGNTEAFF.

This chain connects TRBV7-8 to TRBJ2-1; 13 bases are a match to TRBD2. Germline V gene data show CDR1 as SGHVS and CDR2 as FQNEAQ. This CDR3 region has 18 residues. With V trimmed by 4 bases and J by 7 bases, 13 bases remained unmatched. DNA for the CDR3: TGTGCCAGCAGCTCCAGACTAGCGGGAGGCGATGTCCAAAATGAGCAGTTCTTC. Its protein product is CASSSRLAGGDVQNEQFF.

The chain couples TRBV5-1 to TRBJ2-5; D uncertain. The germline V gene encodes CDR1 SGHRS and CDR2 YFSETQ. Trimming took off 1 base at V and 7 bases at J, with 5 bases between the two ends. This CDR3 is built from 11 residues. The CDR3 region has the DNA TGCGCCAGCAGCTTGTGGGGGACCCAGTACTTC. Translated: CASSLWGTQYF.

J is TRBJ2-3 and V is TRBV5-4; D call uncertain. This CDR3 region has 14 residues. Germline CDR1 reads SGHNT; CDR2 reads YYREEE (reference sequence). Trimming removed 4 bases at V and 8 bases at J, with 17 bases between. CDR3 sequence (DNA): TGTGCCAGCAGCGTGTATCATTGGAACTTTACGCAGTATTTT. Protein sequence: CASSVYHWNFTQYF.

The V and J genes are TRBV5-8 and TRBJ2-5; the match to TRBD2 covers 10 bases. The CDR3 loop spans 14 amino acids. CDR1 and CDR2 from the germline V gene are SGHTS and YDEGEE. J lost 5 bases, V lost 2 bases, and 3 bases had no gene match. CDR3 nucleotide sequence: TGTGCCAGCAGCTTCCTAGCGGGAGCGGAGACCCAGTACTTC. This codes for CASSFLAGAETQYF.

The chain employs TRBV10-3 and TRBJ1-1; D is perhaps TRBD1 (5 bases). V was clipped by 2 bases and J by 6 bases, with 28 bases between them. Germline CDR1 and CDR2: ENHRY and SYGVKD. CDR3 length equals 19 residues. CDR3 DNA sequence: TGTGCCATCAGTGAGACGGGTGTGTCCGGGGTCGGGGGAAAGCCTGAAGCTTTCTTT. It is translated as CAISETGVSGVGGKPEAFF.

About this clone itself: In the same sample, other DNA sequences code for this CDR3. DNA for the CDR3: TGTGCCAGCAGCTTGAGTCCCAACTACGAGCAGTACTTC. This translates into CASSLSPNYEQYF. The chain carries TRBV7-6 and TRBJ2-7; no reliable D call. With 3 bases removed from V and 3 bases from J, the gap between germline ends came to 9 bases. The CDR3 covers 13 residues. Germline V CDR1 and CDR2: SGHVS, FNYEAQ.

The CDR3 loop is CASSHDSYEQYF. DNA of the CDR3: TGTGCCAGCAGCCATGACTCCTACGAGCAGTACTTC. This chain joins TRBV5-5 and TRBJ2-7; D is unresolved. V was trimmed by 4 bases and J by 0 bases, leaving 5 bases between them. This CDR3 spans 12 amino acids. The germline V gene encodes CDR1 SGHKS and CDR2 YYEKEE (reference sequence).

The J gene is TRBJ1-5, the V gene TRBV19, with D perhaps TRBD1 (5 bases). V dropped 1 base and J dropped 2 bases, with 18 bases sitting between them. Germline V gene data show CDR1 as LNHDA and CDR2 as SQIVND (reference sequence). There are 18 residues in the CDR3. The CDR3 loop reads CASSIAGVIYSGNQPQHF. The CDR3 nucleotides read TGTGCCAGTAGTATAGCGGGGGTAATTTATAGCGGCAATCAGCCCCAGCATTTT.

V is TRBV2 and J is TRBJ2-7; a possible D gene is TRBD2 (6 bases). In germline, CDR1 is SNHLY, CDR2 FYNNEI. This CDR3 spans 15 amino acids. V was pared by 3 bases and J by 4 bases, with 16 bases between. DNA for the CDR3: TGTGCCAGCAGTGAGTTCGCGGGACCAGAATACGAGCAGTACTTC. Encoded protein: CASSEFAGPEYEQYF.

The rearrangement uses TRBV6-5 and TRBJ2-3, with 8 bases identical to TRBD2. Per germline, CDR1 MNHEY and CDR2 SVGAGI. This CDR3 region has 15 residues. With V trimmed by 7 bases and J by 2 bases, 8 bases remained unmatched. The CDR3, as DNA: TGTGCCAGCAAAGCCTGGCGGGAGGCCACAGATACGCAGTATTTT. This translates into CASKAWREATDTQYF.

The chain links TRBV7-9 to TRBJ2-7, with D possibly called TRBD1 or TRBD2 (5 bases each). V was shortened by 5 bases and J by 2 bases, with 16 bases between the two germline ends. The CDR3 runs 15 residues. CDR1 is SEHNR and CDR2 is FQNEAQ in the germline V gene (reference sequence). For the CDR3, the DNA is TGTGCCAGCAGCCTCCCCGGGACGGATCCCTACGAGCAGTACTTC. Amino acid sequence: CASSLPGTDPYEQYF. Drawing the rest from reference TRBV7-9 and TRBJ2-7, the complete variable domain is DTGVSQNPRHKITKRGQNVTFRCDPISEHNRLYWYRQTLGQGPEFLTYFQNEAQLEKSRLLSDRFSAERPKGSFSTLEIQRTEQGDSAMYLCASSLPGTDPYEQYFGPGTRLTVT.